This paragraph reports one TCR beta chain. The antigen is not known. The data are from a study of T cells expressing NK-cell markers. About the research overall: Seven HCMV-seropositive donors and one seronegative donor made up the eight sequenced donors.

The CDR3 contains 15 residues. CDR1 and CDR2 (germline): SGHRS, YFSETQ. Study-level results: NKG2C+ dominant clonotypes from roughly 6 donors made up about 1.0-7.5% of CD8+ T cells.

TCRdb reprocessed the 5' RACE reads, keeping one entry per CDR3 protein, no DNA. The sample table includes 500,000 or so distinct CDR3 sequences. Sequencing was carried out using blood T cells: a sorted CD56 or NKG2C T cell subset, CD4+ or CD8+ T cells, or bulk PBMC T cells (not recorded which). The receptor comes from a man younger than 35 in good health. The J gene is TRBJ2-7, the V gene TRBV5-1; TCRdb names TRBD2, which stays unverified in the absence of DNA. The CDR3 here is CASSPRQAGAGEQYF.